What follows describes a single T cell receptor (beta chain). This receptor's antigen is unknown. No clone much larger than this one lies a single base away; base qualities are absent. Samples from volunteer blood donors who had recovered from COVID-19 were contributed by a second Seattle source. Each collaborating institution followed its own protocols to collect whole blood in K2EDTA tubes. For TCRbeta analysis, collaborator samples were shipped as frozen whole blood, as isolated PBMCs, or as DNA extracted from either sample type. TCRbeta CDR3 regions were amplified from genomic DNA using the immunoSEQ Assay, a bias-controlled multiplex PCR. The published analysis was carried out like this. Within the assay, amplification of reference gene primers was used to estimate how many nucleated cells each sample contained. To quantify the absolute abundance of each unique TCRbeta CDR3 rearrangement, sequence reads were collapsed and filtered. For each sample, productive Simpson clonality was calculated as the square root of Simpson's diversity index across productive rearrangements. What TCRdb holds here is the immuneACCESS table cut down to in-frame rearrangements. Part of the clones is not present; checked against another copy, under half of the missing clones reflect an unresolved V gene, and the others are unexplained. D and trimming come from the DNA, and the V and J calls and clone size come from that table. The sample has 140,000 to 150,000 clones on record, 80% of them singletons. In total, the top ten clones hold 3.5% of the sample.

The sample comes from a study of blood T cell repertoires in COVID-19 (dated by TCRdb to about 2020). A note on the overall study: Samples covering the acute and convalescent phases of COVID-19 were provided by collaborators in the United States, Italy and Spain. The samples were drawn from the first 160 participants of the ongoing ImmuneRACE study and from 1,254 subjects provided by 6 global collaborators. Where available, HLA class I and class II types were obtained from metadata supplied by the sample provider rather than from assay-based typing. The repertoires were made available in a free public database intended to serve as a resource for research on the immune response to SARS-CoV-2. The prospective study material was composed of cDNA or gDNA derived from T cells, B-cell-depleted T cells, or PBMCs. The dataset comprised deeply sampled blood TCRbeta repertoires from subjects exposed to, actively infected with, or recovered from COVID-19. The sample metadata nearly always contained a de-identified subject ID, COVID-19 status, age in years and sex. General findings and caveats noted by the study authors: The amount of clinical and demographic metadata varied by source and participant and was provided uncurated.

V ends up 2 bases short and J 4 bases short, with an unmatched junction base count of 8. From a lookup of the germline V gene, CDR1 and CDR2 are SGDLS and YYNGEE. The CDR3 holds 15 amino acids from the cysteine to the phenylalanine. The kept DNA is CDR3 alone, 45 bases in frame from the first base. The rearranged chain carries TRBV9 and TRBJ1-1; a stretch of 7 junction bases matches TRBD1. Sequencing used peripheral blood. The sequence was obtained from a man in his 70s who had recovered from COVID-19. The nucleotide sequence is given as TGTGCCAGCAGCGTTGGAGGGGGCAGCGGCACTGAAGCTTTCTTT. Its protein is CASSVGGGSGTEAFF. The entire variable domain, with the stretches around the CDR3 drawn from the reference TRBV9 and TRBJ1-1 proteins, is DSGVTQTPKHLITATGQRVTLRCSPRSGDLSVYWYQQSLDQGLQFLIQYYNGEERAKGNILERFSAQQFPDLHSELNLSSLELGDSALYFCASSVGGGSGTEAFFGQGTRLTVV.